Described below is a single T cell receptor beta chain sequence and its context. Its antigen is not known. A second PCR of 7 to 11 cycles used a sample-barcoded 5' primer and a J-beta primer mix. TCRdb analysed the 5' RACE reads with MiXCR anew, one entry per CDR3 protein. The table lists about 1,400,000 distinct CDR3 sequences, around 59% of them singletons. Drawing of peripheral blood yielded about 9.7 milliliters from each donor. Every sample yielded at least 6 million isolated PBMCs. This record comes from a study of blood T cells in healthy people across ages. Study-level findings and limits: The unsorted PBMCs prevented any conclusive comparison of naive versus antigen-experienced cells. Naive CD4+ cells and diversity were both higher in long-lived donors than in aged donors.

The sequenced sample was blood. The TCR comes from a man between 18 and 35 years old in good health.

DNA for the CDR3: TGCAGCGTTCAAACAGGGACAGCTTTCTACGAGCAGTACTTC. It yields the protein CSVQTGTAFYEQYF. V and J are TRBV29-1 and TRBJ2-7; TRBD1 matches at 7 bases. J lost 3 bases, V lost 5 bases, and 10 bases had no gene match. Germline V gene sequence: CDR1 SQVTM, CDR2 ANQGSEA. The CDR3 is made up of 14 amino acids.